Detailed here is one TCR beta chain. These data originate in a study of OX40 agonist ivuxolimab in advanced cancers. Assay used: immunoSEQ multiplex PCR; TCRdb lists only in-frame clones, some missing. The repertoire consists of about 77,000 clones, with more than 80% occurring once and the leading ten covering around 5.1%. This CDR3 contains 14 residues. V shed 5 bases and J 8 bases; nucleotides not matched to a gene: 11. Germline CDR1 reads SGHAT; CDR2 reads FQNNGV. The receptor was derived from an adult with an advanced solid tumor such as melanoma, head and neck, liver or kidney cancer. The J gene is TRBJ1-2, the V gene TRBV11-2, with TRBD1 identical over 7 bases. Sequencing used CD4+ or CD8+ T cells sorted from blood, obtained in a trial of the OX40 agonist ivuxolimab. The CDR3, as DNA: TGTGCCAGCAGCCCAGGGGGGCTTCGGACAGGCTACACCTTC. Amino acids: CASSPGGLRTGYTF.